Each of the 3 T cell receptor beta chains below was sequenced from the same sample in a study of shared clonotypes between healthy human individuals. Only in-frame clones appear in the TCRdb table, and some are missing; sequencing was by immunoSEQ multiplex PCR. The table includes more than 450,000 clones, 79% detected once. The material sequenced was PBMCs. These receptors all come from a woman between 40 and 55 years old in good health. Some clones in this sample may be carry-over from other donors' samples.

The chain joins TRBV6-6 to TRBJ1-1; no clear D. In germline, CDR1 is MNHNY, CDR2 SVGAGI (reference sequence). Between the trimmed V and J ends, which lost 11 bases and 0 bases, there was a span of 13 bases. The CDR3 is 13 amino acids. The chain's CDR3 is CAGSAGVNTEAFF. CDR3 DNA: TGTGCCGGAAGCGCTGGGGTGAACACTGAAGCTTTCTTT.

Points on this clone: This sample includes further DNA sequences coding for the same CDR3. The CDR3 sequence is CAWSQGNNSPLHF. The CDR3 DNA reads TGTGCCTGGAGTCAGGGTAACAATTCACCCCTCCACTTT. V is TRBV30 and J is TRBJ1-6; TRBD1 is a possible D gene (5 bases). The CDR3 consists of 13 residues. The germline V and J ends were trimmed by 2 bases and 7 bases, with 9 bases remaining between them. The germline CDR1 and CDR2 sequences are GTSNPN and SVGIG (reference sequence).

This rearrangement joins TRBV30 to TRBJ2-2; D gene unclear. V lost 2 bases to trimming and J lost 2 bases, with 12 bases between them. CDR1 and CDR2 (germline): GTSNPN, SVGIG (reference sequence). This CDR3 is built from 15 residues. CDR3 sequence reads: CAWSPARLNTGELFF. As DNA, the CDR3 is TGTGCCTGGAGTCCCGCGCGTCTTAACACCGGGGAGCTGTTTTTT. The full variable domain, in which reference TRBV30 and TRBJ2-2 provide the parts outside the CDR3, is SQTIHQWPATLVQPVGSPLSLECTVEGTSNPNLYWYRQAAGRGLQLLFYSVGIGQISSEVPQNLSASRPQDRQFILSSKKLLLSDSGFYLCAWSPARLNTGELFFGEGSRLTVL.